The entry below gives a single T cell receptor beta chain sequence along with its context. It has no known antigen specificity. No much larger clonotype is one base removed from it; base qualities were not supplied. The germline V gene (reference sequence) sets CDR1 to MNHEY and CDR2 to SMNVEV. V sheds 6 bases and J sheds 1 base, leaving 15 bases between their ends. Measured from the cysteine to the phenylalanine, the CDR3 is 15 residues long. Just the 45-base CDR3 DNA is kept, in frame starting at base 1. Libraries were prepared through the immunoSEQ multiplex PCR assay. Not all clones reach the TCRdb copy of this immuneACCESS table, which keeps in-frame sequences only. Checked studies attribute under half of the gap to unresolved V genes and leave the rest unexplained. Present in this sample are 90,000 to 100,000 clones, about 80% of which were seen just once. The biggest ten clones account for over 9.5% of the sample.

The data derive from a study of control samples from healthy donors and cancer patients (dated by TCRdb to 2020 to 2021). Material for sequencing was blood. This sequence originates from a woman aged 30 to 39 in good health. The chain is made from TRBV27 and TRBJ1-2, and perhaps TRBD1 as D gene, on 6 matching bases. The DNA sequence is TGTGCCAGCAGCCATCAGGGGCCCTTTAACTATGGCTACACCTTC. This encodes CASSHQGPFNYGYTF.